This T cell receptor beta chain was observed in a study of beta chain features in type 1 diabetes. Study-wide points: Sequencing used cDNA, and cells with high TCR expression could therefore be over-represented. The similarity of naive, central memory and Treg TCRB repertoires appeared greater among patients than among healthy donors. The study found fewer insertions and more deletions at VDJ junctions in type 1 diabetes patients.

The CDR3 consists of 13 residues. The germline V gene encodes CDR1 SQVTM and CDR2 ANQGSEA. The germline V and J ends were trimmed by 1 base and 6 bases, with 10 bases remaining between them. A note on this clone: Its cognate antigen is unknown.

Expressed TCRB transcripts were sequenced because the isolated RNA had all been reverse transcribed beforehand. Using immunoSEQ multiplex PCR, the repertoire was profiled, and TCRdb retains in-frame clones only, with some absent. The top ten hold about 0.044% of the sample, which has almost 350,000 clones, roughly 21% seen once. The clonotype was recovered from a woman in her late teens or twenties in good health. The chain links TRBV29-1 to TRBJ1-5; perhaps TRBD1 as D (6 bases). Source material: naive CD4+ T cells from blood. CDR3 in amino acids: CSVEGGLGQPQHF. The CDR3 bases are TGCAGCGTTGAAGGGGGGCTGGGTCAGCCCCAGCATTTT.